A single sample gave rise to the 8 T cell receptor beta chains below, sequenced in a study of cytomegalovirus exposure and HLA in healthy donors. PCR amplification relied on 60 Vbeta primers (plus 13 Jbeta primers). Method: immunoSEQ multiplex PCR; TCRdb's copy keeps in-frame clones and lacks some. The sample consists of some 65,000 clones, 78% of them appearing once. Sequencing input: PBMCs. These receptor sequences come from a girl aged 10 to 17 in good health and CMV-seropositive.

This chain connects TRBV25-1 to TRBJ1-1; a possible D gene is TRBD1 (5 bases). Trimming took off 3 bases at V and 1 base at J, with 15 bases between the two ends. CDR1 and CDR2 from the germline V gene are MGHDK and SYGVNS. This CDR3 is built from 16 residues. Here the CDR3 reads CASSDAFAGPNTEAFF. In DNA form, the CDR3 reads TGTGCCAGCAGTGATGCCTTCGCAGGGCCGAACACTGAAGCTTTCTTT.

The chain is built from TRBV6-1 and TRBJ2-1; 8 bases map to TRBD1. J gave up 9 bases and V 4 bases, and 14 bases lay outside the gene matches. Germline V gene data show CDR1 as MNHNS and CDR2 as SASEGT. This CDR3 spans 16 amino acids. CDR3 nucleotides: TGTGCCAGCAGTGCCCAGGGGCCAGGGGGCCGTGGTGAGCAGTTCTTC. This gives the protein CASSAQGPGGRGEQFF.

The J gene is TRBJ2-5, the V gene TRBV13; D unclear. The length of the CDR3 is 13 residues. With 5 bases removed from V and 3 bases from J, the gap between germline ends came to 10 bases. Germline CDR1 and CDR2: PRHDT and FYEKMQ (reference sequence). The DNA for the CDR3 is TGTGCCAGCAGCACTTTCTCCGAAGAGACCCAGTACTTC. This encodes CASSTFSEETQYF.

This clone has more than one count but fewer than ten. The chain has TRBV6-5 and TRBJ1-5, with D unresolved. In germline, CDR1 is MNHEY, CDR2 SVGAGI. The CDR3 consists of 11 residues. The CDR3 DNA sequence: TGTGACTGGACTGCCGATCAGCCCCAGCATTTT. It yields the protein CDWTADQPQHF.

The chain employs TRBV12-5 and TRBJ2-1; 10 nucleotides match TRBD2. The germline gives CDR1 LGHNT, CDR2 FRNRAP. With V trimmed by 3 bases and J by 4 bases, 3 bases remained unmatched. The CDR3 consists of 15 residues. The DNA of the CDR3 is TGTGCTAGTGGTTTTATAGCGGGGGGATACAATGAGCAGTTCTTC. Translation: CASGFIAGGYNEQFF.

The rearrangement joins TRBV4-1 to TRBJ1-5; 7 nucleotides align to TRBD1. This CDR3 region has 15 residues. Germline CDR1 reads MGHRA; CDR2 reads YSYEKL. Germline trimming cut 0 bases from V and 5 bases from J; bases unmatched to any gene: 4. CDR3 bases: TGCGCCAGCAGCCAAGAACAGGGGACGTATCAGCCCCAGCATTTT. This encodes CASSQEQGTYQPQHF.

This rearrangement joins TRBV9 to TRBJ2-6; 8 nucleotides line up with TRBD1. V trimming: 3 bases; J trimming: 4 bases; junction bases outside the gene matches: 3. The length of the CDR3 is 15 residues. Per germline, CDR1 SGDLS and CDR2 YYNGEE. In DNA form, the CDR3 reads TGTGCCAGCAGCGGACAGGGGCCCGGGGCCAACGTCCTGACTTTC. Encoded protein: CASSGQGPGANVLTF.

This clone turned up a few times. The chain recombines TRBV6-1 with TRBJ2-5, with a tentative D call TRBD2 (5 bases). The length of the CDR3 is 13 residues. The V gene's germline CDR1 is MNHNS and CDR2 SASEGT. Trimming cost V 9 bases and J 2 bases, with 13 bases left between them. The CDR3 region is CASYPSGQETQYF. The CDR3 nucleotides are TGTGCCAGTTATCCCTCGGGGCAAGAGACCCAGTACTTC.